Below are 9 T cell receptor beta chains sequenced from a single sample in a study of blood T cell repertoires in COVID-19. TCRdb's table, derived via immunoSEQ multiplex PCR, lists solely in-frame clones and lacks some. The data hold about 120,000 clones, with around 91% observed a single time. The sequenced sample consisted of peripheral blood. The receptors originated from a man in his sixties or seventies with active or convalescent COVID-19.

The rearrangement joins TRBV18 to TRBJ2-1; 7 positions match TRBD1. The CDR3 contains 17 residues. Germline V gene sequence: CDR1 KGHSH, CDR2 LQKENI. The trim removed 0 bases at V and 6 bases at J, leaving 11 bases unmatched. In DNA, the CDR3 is TGTGCCAGCTCACCACCCGGGACAGTTCAAGGCGGCAATGAGCAGTTCTTC. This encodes CASSPPGTVQGGNEQFF. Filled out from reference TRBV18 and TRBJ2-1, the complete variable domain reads NAGVMQNPRHLVRRRGQEARLRCSPMKGHSHVYWYRQLPEEGLKFMVYLQKENIIDESGMPKERFSAEFPKEGPSILRIQQVVRGDSAAYFCASSPPGTVQGGNEQFFGPGTRLTVL.

Here the CDR3 reads CASSRSEQRTFIYGYTF. The CDR3 DNA follows: TGTGCCAGCAGTCGCTCGGAGCAGCGGACCTTCATCTATGGCTACACCTTC. The V call is TRBV28, the J call TRBJ1-2; D is uncertain. Trimming left V 5 bases short and J 4 bases short, with 23 bases between. The CDR3 loop spans 17 amino acids. Germline V gene sequence: CDR1 MDHEN, CDR2 SYDVKM.

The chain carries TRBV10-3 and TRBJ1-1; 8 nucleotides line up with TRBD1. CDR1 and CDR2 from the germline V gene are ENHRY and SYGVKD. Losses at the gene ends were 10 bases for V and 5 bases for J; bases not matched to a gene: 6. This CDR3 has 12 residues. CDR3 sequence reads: CATGDRGTEAFF. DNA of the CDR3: TGTGCCACCGGTGACAGGGGAACTGAAGCTTTCTTT.

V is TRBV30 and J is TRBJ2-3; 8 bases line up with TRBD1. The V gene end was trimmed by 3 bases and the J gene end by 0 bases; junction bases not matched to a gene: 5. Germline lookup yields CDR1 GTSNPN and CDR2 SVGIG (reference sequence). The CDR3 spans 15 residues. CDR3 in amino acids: CAWSPTGASTDTQYF. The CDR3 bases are TGTGCCTGGAGCCCGACAGGGGCCAGCACAGATACGCAGTATTTT.

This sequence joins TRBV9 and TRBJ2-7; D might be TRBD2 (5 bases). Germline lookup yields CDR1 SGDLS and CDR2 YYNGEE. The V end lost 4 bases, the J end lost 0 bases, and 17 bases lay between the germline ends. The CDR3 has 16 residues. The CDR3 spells CASSYDPSRISYEQYF. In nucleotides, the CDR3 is TGTGCCAGCAGCTATGACCCTAGCAGGATCTCCTACGAGCAGTACTTC. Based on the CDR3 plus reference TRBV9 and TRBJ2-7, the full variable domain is DSGVTQTPKHLITATGQRVTLRCSPRSGDLSVYWYQQSLDQGLQFLIQYYNGEERAKGNILERFSAQQFPDLHSELNLSSLELGDSALYFCASSYDPSRISYEQYFGPGTRLTVT.

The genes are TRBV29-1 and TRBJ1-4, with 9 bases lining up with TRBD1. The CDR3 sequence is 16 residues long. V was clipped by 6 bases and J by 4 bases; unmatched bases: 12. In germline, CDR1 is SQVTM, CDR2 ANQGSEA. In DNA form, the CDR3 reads TGCAGCGTACTCTCCGGGACAGGGAGAAGTAATGAAAAACTGTTTTTT. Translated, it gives CSVLSGTGRSNEKLFF.

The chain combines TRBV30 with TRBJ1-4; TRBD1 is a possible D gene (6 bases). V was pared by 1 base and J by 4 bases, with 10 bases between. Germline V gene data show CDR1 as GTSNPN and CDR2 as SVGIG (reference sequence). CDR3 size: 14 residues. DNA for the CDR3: TGTGCCTGGAGTGCGGGGGGCCTTAATGAAAAACTGTTTTTT. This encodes CAWSAGGLNEKLFF.

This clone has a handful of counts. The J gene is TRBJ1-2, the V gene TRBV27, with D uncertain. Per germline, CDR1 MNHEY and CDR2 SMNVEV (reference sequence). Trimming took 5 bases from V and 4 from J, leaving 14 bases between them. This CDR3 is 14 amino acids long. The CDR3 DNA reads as TGTGCCAGCAGTAATCCCGCCAGCGGCTATGGCTACACCTTC. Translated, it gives CASSNPASGYGYTF.

CDR3: CASKDSASGNTIYF. DNA for the CDR3: TGTGCCAGTAAGGACAGTGCCTCTGGAAACACCATATATTTT. The chain links TRBV19 to TRBJ1-3; tentatively, D is TRBD1 (6 bases). The CDR3 spans 14 residues. Per the germline V gene, CDR1 is LNHDA and CDR2 is SQIVND (reference sequence). V lost 7 bases and J 0 bases, leaving 10 bases between the germline ends.